This T cell receptor (beta chain) was observed in a study of shared clonotypes between healthy human individuals (dated by TCRdb to about 2020). Broadly, across the study: A couple of women and a few men aged 18 to 49 years were included in the cohort. Per donor, three plates each were used for CD4 naive and CD4 memory, two for CD8 naive, and one for CD8 memory. The study deeply sequenced blood TCR repertoires of about 5 healthy adults to estimate repertoire size and the extent of clonotype sharing between individuals. To increase sequencing depth and limit assay-specific biases, different laboratories used diverse techniques to prepare libraries and sequence TCR repertoires. Between about 0.85 and 9.5 billion PBMCs per donor were obtained by leukapheresis. On the study overall, not on this receptor specifically: Pairwise subsampling led to the expectation that sequencing depth would affect the degree of clonotype sharing among donors. Because the study included a small number of donors, the genetic and exposure-history diversity represented was limited. Compared with non-shared clonotypes, clonotypes shared by all four sorted-subset donors had higher generation probabilities. Incomplete sequencing was indicated by rarefaction of sorted-subset datasets, despite the large sequencing depth. Larger estimated clonotype richness was generally found for naive subsets than for memory subsets. Sharing across several donors was observed for 4.5% to 6.5% of naive CD4, over 3% of naive CD8, 2% to 2.5% of memory CD4, and around 0.4% of memory CD8 clonotypes. Sampling was restricted to blood, and TCR repertoires in tissue are likely to differ from TCR repertoires in blood.

The germline V gene sets CDR1 to SGHTA and CDR2 to FQGNSA. The CDR3 covers 14 residues, taking in both the cysteine and the phenylalanine. Kept here is only the CDR3 DNA, which spans 42 bases and is read in frame from base 1. V is reduced by 3 bases and J by 1 base, leaving a spacing of 10 bases between them. The donors were healthy, HIV-negative adults who had no recently reported acute infections or vaccinations. Every donor was a Caucasian adult living in Nashville, Tennessee, USA. CD4+ T cells were enriched through magnetic negative selection, after which naive cells were positively selected on CD45RA and the remaining negative fraction served as the memory subset. After blood collection by leukapheresis, PBMCs were isolated using Ficoll-Histopaque density gradient centrifugation and then cryopreserved in the vapor phase of liquid nitrogen. Analytical flow cytometry was used to check the purity and quantity of each magnetically sorted T cell population. Genomic DNA was isolated from each sorted fraction and quantified by UV absorbance on a Nanodrop 2000c.

To note about this clone: Its specific antigen is unknown. No base quality information exists; no much larger clone differs at one position.

Using the deep immunoSEQ assay, TCR CDR3 regions were amplified from genomic DNA by multiplex PCR. Extracted genomic DNA from each cell subset was spread evenly across all wells of several immunoSEQ 96-well plates, with each plate serving as a replicate. For sorted subsets, roughly 200 ng of genomic DNA, equivalent to some 30,000 T cell genomes, went into each replicate PCR. Purified libraries were quantified with a Qubit 3.0 fluorometer, sized on a Bioanalyzer 2100, and re-quantified with the KAPA Library Quantification kit. Every immunoSEQ 96-well plate was sequenced on a separate single-read 150-cycle Illumina NextSeq 550 flow cell. The original methods were these. Because only junctional sequences without quality scores were contained in the immunoSEQ output, filtering matching that applied to full-length reads could not be performed. Sequences were annotated with PyIR, a Python wrapper for IgBLAST v1.9, using IMGT germline references to assign V/J genes and CDR3. Reads were filtered out if the reads had weak V/J assignments (E-value above 1e-6), no CDR3, stop codons, out-of-frame junctions, or ambiguous translated residues. A V3J clonotype was defined by an identical inferred V gene, J gene, and CDR3 amino acid sequence. To compute the percentage overlap between repertoires, the number of shared unique clonotypes was divided by the size of the smaller repertoire. Repertoire richness was assessed with RTK rarefaction, the Chao1 estimator, and Recon v2.1 estimates of unobserved clonotypes. For all TCRbeta clonotypes obtained by the gDNA method from a few donors, generation probabilities were computed with OLGA. What TCRdb holds here is the immuneACCESS table cut down to in-frame rearrangements. Part of the clones is not present; checked against another copy, under half of the missing clones reflect an unresolved V gene, and the others are unexplained. Clone size and V and J calls were adopted from that table, with D and trimming inferred from the DNA. The table for this sample lists roughly 1,500,000 clones; around 98% of them were counted only once. Less than 0.55% of the sample goes to the ten largest clones.

The rearrangement joined TRBV7-2 to TRBJ2-7; the D gene is not confidently resolved. Sequencing was done on a sample of naive CD4+ T cells sorted from blood. Per the publication, the cell subset or site label means: CD45RA+ positively selected. This TCR came from a man aged 30 to 39 in good health. For the CDR3, the sequence is CASSLIIGSYEQYF. The bases read TGTGCCAGCAGCTTGATAATCGGATCCTACGAGCAGTACTTC.